The 9 T cell receptor beta chains listed next were all sequenced from one sample in a study of blood T cells in healthy people across ages. For the second PCR, which ran for 7 to 11 cycles, a sample-barcoded 5' primer and a J-beta primer mix were used. Via MiXCR, TCRdb re-called the 5' RACE reads, giving one row per CDR3 protein. The sample has approximately 1,000,000 distinct CDR3 sequences, under 55% seen once. Sequenced sample: blood. All receptors derive from a woman in her sixties or seventies in good health.

The chain combines TRBV5-6 with TRBJ1-2, with TRBD1 matching over 7 bases. The CDR3 loop spans 13 amino acids. The germline V gene has CDR1 SGHDT and CDR2 YYEEEE. J gave up 7 bases and V 4 bases, and 7 bases lay outside the gene matches. The CDR3: CASSPQGGLGYTF. CDR3 sequence (DNA): TGTGCCAGCAGCCCCCAGGGGGGGCTTGGCTACACCTTC. The entire variable domain, with the rest obtained from reference TRBV5-6 and TRBJ1-2, is as follows: DAGVTQSPTHLIKTRGQQVTLRCSPKSGHDTVSWYQQALGQGPQFIFQYYEEEERQRGNFPDRFSGHQFPNYSSELNVNALLLGDSALYLCASSPQGGLGYTFGSGTRLTVV.

The table lists this clonotype with many counts. The chain uses TRBV12-3 or TRBV12-4 and TRBJ1-1; possible D gene TRBD1, 5 bases. Between the trimmed V and J ends, which lost 7 bases and 5 bases, there was a span of 17 bases. This CDR3 spans 14 amino acids. The CDR3 DNA follows: TGTGCCAGCACCTACCCAGGGCCCAGTACTGAAGCTTTCTTT. Protein sequence: CASTYPGPSTEAFF.

As to this clonotype: Mismatch with germline at one junction end may stem from a read error. The chain is built from TRBV7-9 and TRBJ2-7; D ambiguous. This CDR3 contains 13 residues. CDR1 and CDR2 (germline): SEHNR, FQNEAQ (reference sequence). The CDR3: CASSLGLSSEQYF. The CDR3 DNA is TGTGCCAGCAGCTTAGGTCTGTCCTCCGAGCAGTACTTC.

The chain recombines TRBV4-3 with TRBJ2-1, with TRBD2 as a possible D gene (6 bases). The CDR3 contains 16 residues. Germline V gene sequence: CDR1 LGHNA, CDR2 YSLEER. Trimming left V 0 bases short and J 1 base short, with 10 bases between. The DNA for the CDR3 is TGCGCCAGCAGCCAAGACTCTAGCGTTTCCTACAATGAGCAGTTCTTC. Translating gives CASSQDSSVSYNEQFF.

The V call is TRBV5-1, the J call TRBJ2-1; D is perhaps TRBD2 (6 bases). V lost 3 bases to trimming and J lost 9 bases, with 13 bases between them. Germline CDR1 is SGHRS and CDR2 is YFSETQ. The CDR3 consists of 13 residues. Here the CDR3 DNA reads TGCGCCAGCAGCTCCCTGGAGGGGTTTGAGCAGTTCTTC. Translation gives CASSSLEGFEQFF.

There are a few counts of this clonotype. DNA of the CDR3: TGTGCCAGCAGCCGGGGGGCGACCCAGCCAAAAAACATTCAGTACTTC. This translates into CASSRGATQPKNIQYF. The chain employs TRBV4-2 and TRBJ2-4; D may correspond to TRBD1 or TRBD2 (6 bases each). Germline-derived CDR1 and CDR2 are LGHNA and YNFKEQ. This CDR3 is built from 16 residues. V lost 4 bases and J lost 4, with 17 bases in between.

The table lists this clonotype with a few counts. The chain has TRBV20-1 and TRBJ2-5; 7 nucleotides match TRBD2. The ends lost 5 bases at V and 4 bases at J; junction bases unmatched: 13. The germline V gene has CDR1 DFQATT and CDR2 SNEGSKA (reference sequence). This CDR3 spans 15 amino acids. For the CDR3, the DNA is TGCAGTGCTCACCAGCGGGGTAGGCCTGGAGAGACCCAGTACTTC. It translates to CSAHQRGRPGETQYF.

This clonotype was found many times. The gene calls are TRBV29-1 and TRBJ2-5; a weak D match, TRBD1 (6 bases). V lost 7 bases to trimming and J lost 9 bases, with 21 bases between them. There are 13 residues in the CDR3. CDR1 and CDR2 from the germline V gene are SQVTM and ANQGSEA. This chain's CDR3 is CSGEAQGQLAQYF. The DNA of the CDR3 is TGCAGCGGAGAGGCACAGGGTCAGTTGGCCCAGTACTTC.

The V and J genes are TRBV27 and TRBJ2-7, with 9 bases fitting TRBD1. The DNA matches TRBJ2-5 better at its end, which makes the J call doubtful. The V gene's germline CDR1 is MNHEY and CDR2 SMNVEV (reference sequence). CDR3 length: 15 residues. The CDR3 sequence: CASSSSGQGAETQYF. The CDR3 nucleotides are TGTGCCAGCAGCTCTTCGGGACAGGGTGCAGAGACCCAGTACTTC.